These T cell receptor beta chains were read from a single sample in a study of cytomegalovirus exposure and HLA in healthy donors. Repertoires were generated with immunoSEQ multiplex PCR, while TCRdb's copy carries only in-frame clones and drops some. The profile shows about 200,000 clones, 75% to 85% of them singletons. The sequenced material came from PBMCs. These receptors all come from a woman in her forties or fifties in good health and CMV-seronegative. Each CDR3 is given with its conserved first and last residue.

16 TRBJ2-3 TRBV9 CASSRFTQGGTDTQYF
15 TRBJ2-1 TRBV6-1 CASSVESGGAHEQFF
15 TRBJ1-5 TRBV9 CASSVKTASNQPQHF
14 TRBJ2-7 TRBV7-6 CASSLDVGGYEQYF
14 TRBJ2-1 TRBV11-3 CASSLIPAANEQFF
15 TRBJ1-1 TRBV27 CASSLWGTGNTEAFF
17 TRBJ1-1 TRBV5-1 CASSLPASDSFYTEAFF
14 TRBJ2-3 TRBV7-2 CASSMGGLADTQYF
14 TRBJ2-1 TRBV6-6 CASSSGRAYNEQFF
14 TRBJ2-4 TRBV29-1 CSVALAGGGDIQYF
13 TRBJ2-7 TRBV7-9 CASSTTDRAEQYF
15 TRBJ1-5 TRBV4-3 CASSQLLANNQPQHF
12 TRBJ2-7 TRBV7-6 CASSSAGFEQYF
13 TRBJ2-1 TRBV11-3 CASSPGLLNEQFF
12 TRBJ2-3 TRBV7-8 CASSLAGGTQYF
16 TRBJ2-3 TRBV7-9 CASSPGDRGRIDTQYF
15 TRBJ1-1 TRBV7-9 CSSSSYRGLNTEAFF
18 TRBJ1-3 TRBV9 CASSPMVGGLHSGNTIYF
15 TRBJ1-5 TRBV6-5 CASSRNRGRSQPQHF
14 TRBJ1-2 TRBV5-5 CASSPGAGNYGYTF
14 TRBJ2-7 TRBV19 CASSTPGQGYEQYF
17 TRBJ2-6 TRBV28 CASSEGQGYSGANVLTF
12 TRBJ2-7 TRBV2 CASTRQAYEQYF
11 TRBJ2-7 TRBV7-2 CASSFSYEQYF
15 TRBJ1-2 TRBV19 CASSLGGPGAYGYTF
16 TRBJ1-2 TRBV5-4 CASSLDGTEPGYGYTF
16 TRBJ1-6 TRBV7-8 CASSRRQGSGNSPLHF
13 TRBJ2-1 TRBV15 CATSSFSASGGVF
14 TRBJ2-7 TRBV7-2 CASSSVGSGYEQYF
18 TRBJ1-2 TRBV7-9 CASSPSLDRGGFGYGYTF
13 TRBJ1-1 TRBV7-3 CASSSQGHTEAFF
16 . TRBV5-1 CASSPAGRQGSYEQYF
14 TRBJ2-5 TRBV7-9 CASSLEGGQETQYF
13 TRBJ1-1 TRBV16 CASSLQLDTEAFF
17 TRBJ1-4 TRBV19 CASSRSGWRAIDEKLFF
15 TRBJ2-7 TRBV5-1 CASSALAGAAYEQYF
11 TRBJ2-7 TRBV25-1 CASSERREQYF
13 TRBJ2-2 TRBV28 CASRAGAAGELFF
15 TRBJ2-7 TRBV15 CATSRGAGGQHEQYF
17 TRBJ2-3 TRBV19 CASTPIGLAGDQDTQYF
15 TRBJ2-7 TRBV6-1 CASSEYLAGSYEQYF
16 TRBJ2-4 TRBV7-2 CASSWYTGLAKNIQYF
13 TRBJ1-1 TRBV6-4 CASSAMRDTEAFF
14 TRBJ2-7 TRBV4-2 CASSGGRGSYEQYF
16 TRBJ1-5 TRBV6-6 CASSHTQGASNQPQHF
14 TRBJ2-7 TRBV19 CASSIVRSSYEQYF
14 TRBJ2-2 TRBV12-5 CASGLNSNTGELFF
14 TRBJ2-7 TRBV5-4 CASSAGLDGVEQYF
16 TRBJ1-1 TRBV5-1 CASSLGQGVGRTEAFF
11 TRBJ1-1 TRBV6-5 CATQGYTEAFF
13 TRBJ1-4 TRBV7-2 CASSTRNNEKLFF
11 TRBJ2-5 TRBV10-3 CAISGQGEQYF
16 TRBJ2-7 TRBV7-9 CASSLASDRQGDRQYF
13 TRBJ2-1 TRBV6-5 CASSEAGLNEQFF
16 TRBJ2-1 TRBV2 CASSILGGGLRNEQFF
16 TRBJ1-2 TRBV18 CASSPRPRQGDYGYTF
13 TRBJ2-3 TRBV28 CASSSLVVDTQYF
12 TRBJ1-1 TRBV27 CASSRRTGEAFF
13 TRBJ1-2 TRBV7-9 CASSLPGNYGYTF